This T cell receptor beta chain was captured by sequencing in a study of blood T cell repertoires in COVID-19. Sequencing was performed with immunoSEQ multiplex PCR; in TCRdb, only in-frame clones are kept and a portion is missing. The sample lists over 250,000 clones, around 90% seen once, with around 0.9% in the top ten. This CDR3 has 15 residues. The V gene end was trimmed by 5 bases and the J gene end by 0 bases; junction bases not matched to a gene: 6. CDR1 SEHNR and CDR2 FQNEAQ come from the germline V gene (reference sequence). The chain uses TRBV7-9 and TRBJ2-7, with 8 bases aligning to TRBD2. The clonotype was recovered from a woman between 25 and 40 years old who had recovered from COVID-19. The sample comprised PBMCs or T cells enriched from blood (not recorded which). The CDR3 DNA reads TGTGCCAGCAGCCACCCTAGCGGGCCCTCCTACGAGCAGTACTTC. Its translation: CASSHPSGPSYEQYF.